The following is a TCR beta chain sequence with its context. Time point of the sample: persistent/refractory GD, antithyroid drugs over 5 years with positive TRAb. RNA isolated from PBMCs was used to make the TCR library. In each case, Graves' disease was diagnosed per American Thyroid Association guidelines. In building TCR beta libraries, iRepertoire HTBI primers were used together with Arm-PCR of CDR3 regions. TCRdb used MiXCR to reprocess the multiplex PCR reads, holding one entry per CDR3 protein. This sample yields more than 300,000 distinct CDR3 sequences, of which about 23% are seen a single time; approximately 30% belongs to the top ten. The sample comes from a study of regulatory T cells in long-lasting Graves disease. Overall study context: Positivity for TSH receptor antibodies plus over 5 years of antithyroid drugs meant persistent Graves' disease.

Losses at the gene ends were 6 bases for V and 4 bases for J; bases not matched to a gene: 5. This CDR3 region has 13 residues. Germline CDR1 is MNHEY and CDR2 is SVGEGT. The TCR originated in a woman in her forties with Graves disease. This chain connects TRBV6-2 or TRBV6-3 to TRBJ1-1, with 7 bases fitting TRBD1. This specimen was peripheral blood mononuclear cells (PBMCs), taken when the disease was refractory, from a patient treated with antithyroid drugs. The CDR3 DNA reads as TGTGCCAGCAGGTACAGGGGTAGCACTGAAGCTTTCTTT. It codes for CASRYRGSTEAFF.